A selection of T cell receptor beta chains follows, all from one sample in a study of PD-L1 blockade in urothelial cancer. TCRdb keeps only in-frame clones here, not all; method: immunoSEQ multiplex PCR. The data hold tens of thousands of clones, with 80% to 90% observed a single time. The source material was PBMCs, sampled around atezolizumab (anti-PD-L1) treatment. Source of these receptors: a man between 65 and 80 years old with urothelial cancer. Each CDR3 is given with its conserved first and last residue. D genes are given only for firm matches. Clone size, where shown, is once, few, many, or a class for clones that have expanded.

V	size	D	J	DNA	CDR3
TRBV5-6	-	-	TRBJ2-7	TGTGCCAGCAGCCCTGGACGGGGAAGCGAGCAGTACTTC	CASSPGRGSEQYF
TRBV18	-	TRBD2	TRBJ2-7	TGTGCCAGCTCACCACCTAGCGGGGACAACCCTCTCCACGAGCAGTACTTC	CASSPPSGDNPLHEQYF
TRBV5-6	-	TRBD1	TRBJ2-5	TGTGCCAGCAGCTTGCCGGGACAGGGGGGGGAGACCCAGTACTTC	CASSLPGQGGETQYF
TRBV7-9	few	-	TRBJ1-1	TGTGCCAGCAGAGACATGAACACTGAAGCTTTCTTT	CASRDMNTEAFF
TRBV4-1	-	TRBD1	TRBJ1-6	TGCGCCAGCAGCCACTTGGACAGGGAAAATTCACCCCTCCACTTT	CASSHLDRENSPLHF
TRBV5-4	-	-	TRBJ1-5	TGTGCCAGCAGCTTGGACAGGAATCAGCCCCAGCATTTT	CASSLDRNQPQHF
TRBV13	-	-	TRBJ2-1	TGTGCCAGCAGCTTAGGAGGCGGGAAAGGAAATGAGCAGTTCTTC	CASSLGGGKGNEQFF
TRBV28	-	-	TRBJ2-5	TGTGCCAGCAGTTTATCTGGGGCTGAGACCCAGTACTTC	CASSLSGAETQYF
TRBV7-8	-	-	TRBJ1-1	TGTGCCAGCACCCCTTGGCAGGGAGGAAGCACTGAAGCTTTCTTT	CASTPWQGGSTEAFF
TRBV7-3	-	TRBD1	TRBJ2-7	TGTGCCAGCAGCCACGGACAGGAGTACGAGCAGTACTTC	CASSHGQEYEQYF
TRBV7-9	once	-	TRBJ2-1	TGTGCCAGCAGCTTATTAGAGGGAACCTACAATGAGCAGTTCTTC	CASSLLEGTYNEQFF
TRBV5-1	-	-	TRBJ1-6	TGCGCCAGCAGCTTGTCGACAGGCCTTTGGTCACCCCTCCACTTT	CASSLSTGLWSPLHF
TRBV19	-	TRBD2	TRBJ2-7	TGTGCCAGTAGTATCCCCGGGAGGGGAAACGAGCAGTACTTC	CASSIPGRGNEQYF
TRBV12-5	-	TRBD1	TRBJ1-1	TGTGCTAGTGGGGACGACAGGGCGACTGAAGCTTTCTTT	CASGDDRATEAFF
TRBV6-1	-	-	TRBJ1-1	TGTGCCAGCAGACTGACGGGGAACACTGAAGCTTTCTTT	CASRLTGNTEAFF
TRBV2	few	TRBD1	TRBJ2-1	TGTGCCAGCAGTAAGGCAGGGGGCGGCTACAATGAGCAGTTCTTC	CASSKAGGGYNEQFF
TRBV19	-	TRBD2	TRBJ2-3	TGTGCCAGTAGTATTGTAGGGGACTACGAAACAGATACGCAGTATTTT	CASSIVGDYETDTQYF
TRBV28	-	TRBD1	TRBJ1-2	TGTGCCAGCAGTCCTTCACCCGGGACAGACGTTAACTATGGCTACACCTTC	CASSPSPGTDVNYGYTF
TRBV11-3	once	TRBD2	TRBJ2-4	TGTGCCAGCACCGGACTAGCGGAAAACATTCAGTACTTC	CASTGLAENIQYF
TRBV5-6	once	-	TRBJ2-7	TGTGCCAGCCAGGAAAAACCGTACTCCTACGAGCAGTACTTC	CASQEKPYSYEQYF
TRBV12-5	-	-	TRBJ1-3	TGTGCTAGTGGTCGGGGACAAAGAAACACCATATATTTT	CASGRGQRNTIYF
TRBV9	-	TRBD2	TRBJ2-1	TGTGCCAGCAGCGTAGGACTAGCGGGAGGGCCTGGTGAGCAGTTCTTC	CASSVGLAGGPGEQFF
TRBV30	few	TRBD2	TRBJ2-7	TGTGCCTGGAGTCCCCCTCAAAGCGGGAGGACCTACGAGCAGTACTTC	CAWSPPQSGRTYEQYF
TRBV5-4	-	TRBD1	TRBJ1-1	TGTGCCAGCAGCGCCCGGGACAGGGTCGGAACTGAAGCTTTCTTT	CASSARDRVGTEAFF
TRBV7-9	once	TRBD2	TRBJ2-3	TGTGCCAGCAGCGAGCCTAGCGGGATAGCGCAGTATTTT	CASSEPSGIAQYF
TRBV2	-	-	TRBJ2-4	TGTGCCAGCAGTGAAAGGGAAGGAGGAGTGAAAAACATTCAGTACTTC	CASSEREGGVKNIQYF
TRBV7-9	-	TRBD2	TRBJ2-7	TGTGCCAGCAGCTTAGAAGGCGGGAGGATCGAGCAGTACTTC	CASSLEGGRIEQYF
TRBV10-3	-	-	TRBJ2-7	TGTGCCATCAGTGAGTCGAGGGGGGGGGCCTACGAGCAGTACTTC	CAISESRGGAYEQYF
TRBV5-1	-	-	TRBJ1-1	TGCGCCAGCAGCGTATCGACAGAGAACACTGAAGCTTTCTTT	CASSVSTENTEAFF
TRBV5-4	-	TRBD1	TRBJ2-3	TGTGCCAGCAGCCGGACAGGGAGCAGCACAGATACGCAGTATTTT	CASSRTGSSTDTQYF
TRBV4-1	few	-	TRBJ2-2	TGCGCCAGCAGCCAAGCATCCGGGGGGCTTAGGGTCGGGGAGCTGTTTTTT	CASSQASGGLRVGELFF
TRBV15	-	-	TRBJ2-3	TGTGCCACCAGCAGCCGGGACACTAGCACAGATACGCAGTATTTT	CATSSRDTSTDTQYF
TRBV7-2	-	-	TRBJ2-1	TGTGCCAGCAGCTTGTCGTATCGGAATGAGCAGTTCTTC	CASSLSYRNEQFF
TRBV7-8	-	-	TRBJ1-1	TGTGCCAGCAGCTTAGACAGGGCGAACACTGAAGCTTTCTTT	CASSLDRANTEAFF
TRBV10-3	once	-	TRBJ2-2	TGTGCCATCAGTCCTCAGGGGGGATTGAACACCGGGGAGCTGTTTTTT	CAISPQGGLNTGELFF
TRBV19	-	-	TRBJ2-2	TGTGCCAGTAGTATAGAGGGCCTAACGAACACCGGGGAGCTGTTTTTT	CASSIEGLTNTGELFF
TRBV2	-	-	TRBJ2-2	TGTGCCAGCAATACAGGGAGGGCCGGGGAGCTGTTTTTT	CASNTGRAGELFF
TRBV2	-	-	TRBJ2-4	TGTGCCACAGGGGGAGGTCACCTAGCCAAAAACATTCAGTACTTC	CATGGGHLAKNIQYF
TRBV7-9	-	-	TRBJ2-1	TGTGCCAGCAGCTTTAGTTCCTACAATGAGCAGTTCTTC	CASSFSSYNEQFF
TRBV7-6	-	TRBD2	TRBJ2-7	TGTGCCAGCAGCCCAGGGAGCCTAGCGGGAGAAAGGTACGAGCAGTACTTC	CASSPGSLAGERYEQYF
TRBV7-9	-	TRBD2	TRBJ2-4	TGTGCCAGCAGCCCCACTAGCGGGGGACTAAACATTCAGTACTTC	CASSPTSGGLNIQYF
TRBV4-3	-	-	TRBJ2-2	TGCGCCAGCAGCCTTGCCGACAGCACGAACACCGGGGAGCTGTTTTTT	CASSLADSTNTGELFF
TRBV7-8	-	TRBD1	TRBJ2-7	TGTGCCAGCAGCTTACCAGGGGGCCCCTACGAGCAGTACTTC	CASSLPGGPYEQYF
TRBV7-9	-	TRBD1	TRBJ1-1	TGTGCCAGCAGCTCCCGGGACAGGGAAGCTTTCTTT	CASSSRDREAFF
TRBV4-2	-	TRBD1	TRBJ2-7	TGTGCCAGCAGCCAGGCCGGGACAGGGGTGTACGAGCAGTACTTC	CASSQAGTGVYEQYF
TRBV7-7	few	TRBD2	TRBJ2-1	TGTGCTAGCAGCCTCTCGGCTAGCGGGGATGAGCAGTTCTTC	CASSLSASGDEQFF